This entry describes one T cell receptor beta chain. Its matching antigen is unknown. At one end, the junction sequence differs from germline, possibly due to a read error. This record belongs to a study of CD8+CD57+ T cells in acquired aplastic anemia. Study-level information: On average, sorted CD4+ and CD8+ cells gave about 2.9 ug of DNA. Notes on the study in general: Patients and controls shared twenty-nine CD8+ CDR3 sequences, highly expressed in patients.

Genomic DNA templated the TCR beta VDJ and CDR3 profiling. TCRdb reanalysed the reads using MiXCR and keeps one entry per CDR3 protein. Here the sample spans more than 250,000 distinct CDR3 sequences, around 82% being singletons. The CDR3 consists of 14 residues. The germline V gene has CDR1 SGDLS and CDR2 YYNGEE. Patients picked for sequencing had shown CD8+CD57+ cell expansion detected by flow cytometry. All participating patients were living with severe acquired aplastic anemia. The clonotype originates from a human donor with aplastic anemia. Sequencing used sorted CD4+, CD8+, or CD8+CD57+ T cells (not recorded which) from PBMCs. This chain joins TRBV9 and TRBJ2-1; a possible D gene is TRBD2 (5 bases). CDR3 amino acids: CASSLVDCPLEQIF. CDR3 DNA sequence: TGTGCCAGCAGCTTAGTGGACTGTCCCCTTGAGCAGATCTTC.